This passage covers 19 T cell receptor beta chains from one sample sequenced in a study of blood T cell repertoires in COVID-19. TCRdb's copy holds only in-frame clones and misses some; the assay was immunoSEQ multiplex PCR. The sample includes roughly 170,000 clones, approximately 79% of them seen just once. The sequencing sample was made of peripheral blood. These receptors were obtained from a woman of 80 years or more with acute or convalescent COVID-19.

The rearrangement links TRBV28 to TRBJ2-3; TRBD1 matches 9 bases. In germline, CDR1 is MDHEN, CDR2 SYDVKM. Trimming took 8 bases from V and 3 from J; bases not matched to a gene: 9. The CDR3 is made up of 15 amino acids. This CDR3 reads CASRAYRGLTDTQYF. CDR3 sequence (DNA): TGTGCCAGCCGAGCGTACAGGGGGCTGACAGATACGCAGTATTTT.

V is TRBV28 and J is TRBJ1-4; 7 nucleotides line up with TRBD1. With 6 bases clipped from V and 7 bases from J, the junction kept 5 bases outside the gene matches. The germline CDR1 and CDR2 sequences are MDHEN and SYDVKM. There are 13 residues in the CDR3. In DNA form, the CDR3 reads TGTGCCAGCAGGAGGCAGGGGGTTGAAAAACTGTTTTTT. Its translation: CASRRQGVEKLFF.

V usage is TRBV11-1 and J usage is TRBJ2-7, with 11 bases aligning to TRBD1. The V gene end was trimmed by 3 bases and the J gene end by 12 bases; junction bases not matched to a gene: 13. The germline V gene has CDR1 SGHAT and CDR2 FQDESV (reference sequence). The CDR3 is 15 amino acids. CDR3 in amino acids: CASSFRGQGACNPYF. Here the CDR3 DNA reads TGTGCCAGCAGCTTCCGCGGACAGGGGGCCTGTAACCCGTACTTC.

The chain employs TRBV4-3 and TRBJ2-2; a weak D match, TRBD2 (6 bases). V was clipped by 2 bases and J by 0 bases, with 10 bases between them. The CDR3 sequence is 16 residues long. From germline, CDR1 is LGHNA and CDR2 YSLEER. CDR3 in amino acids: CASSQLGGTNTGELFF. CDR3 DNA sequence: TGCGCCAGCAGCCAATTGGGCGGGACGAACACCGGGGAGCTGTTTTTT.

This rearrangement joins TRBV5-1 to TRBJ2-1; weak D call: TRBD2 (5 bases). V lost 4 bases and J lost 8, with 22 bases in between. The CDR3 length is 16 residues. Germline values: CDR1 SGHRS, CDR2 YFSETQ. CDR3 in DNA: TGCGCCAGCAGCCCTAGAGGCGGTCCCCTCGGGGATGAGCAGTTCTTC. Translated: CASSPRGGPLGDEQFF.

The CDR3 DNA is TGTGCCAGCAGCTTGTTGCGACAGGGGTACCCGGGACTAGCCGGAGATACGCAGTATTTT. Translated, it gives CASSLLRQGYPGLAGDTQYF. The chain joins TRBV5-8 to TRBJ2-3, with TRBD2 as a possible D gene (9 bases). There are 20 residues in the CDR3. Deletions cut 1 base from V and 5 bases from J, with 29 bases between. Germline V CDR1 and CDR2: SGHTS, YDEGEE.

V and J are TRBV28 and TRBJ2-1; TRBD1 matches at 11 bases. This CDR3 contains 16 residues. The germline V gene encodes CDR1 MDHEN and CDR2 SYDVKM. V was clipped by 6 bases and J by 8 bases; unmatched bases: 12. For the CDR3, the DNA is TGTGCCAGCAGCCGCTTCCCCGGGACAGGGGGACATGAGCAGTTCTTC. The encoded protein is CASSRFPGTGGHEQFF.

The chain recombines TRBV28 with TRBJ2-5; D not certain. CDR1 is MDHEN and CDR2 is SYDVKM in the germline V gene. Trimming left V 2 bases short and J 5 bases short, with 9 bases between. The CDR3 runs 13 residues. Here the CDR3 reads CASSLGPNETQYF. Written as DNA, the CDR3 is TGTGCCAGCAGTTTAGGCCCGAATGAGACCCAGTACTTC.

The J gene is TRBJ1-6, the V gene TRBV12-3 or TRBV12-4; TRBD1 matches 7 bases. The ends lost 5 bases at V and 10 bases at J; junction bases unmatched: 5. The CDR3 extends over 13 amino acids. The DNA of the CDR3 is TGTGCCAGCAGTCTTCAGGGGGAATCACCCCTCCACTTT. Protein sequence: CASSLQGESPLHF.

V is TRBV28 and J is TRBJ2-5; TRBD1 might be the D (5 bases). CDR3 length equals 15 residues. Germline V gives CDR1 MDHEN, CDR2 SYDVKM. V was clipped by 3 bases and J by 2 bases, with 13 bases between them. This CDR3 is CASSFRVGEQETQYF. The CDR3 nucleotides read TGTGCCAGCAGTTTCAGGGTAGGAGAACAAGAGACCCAGTACTTC.

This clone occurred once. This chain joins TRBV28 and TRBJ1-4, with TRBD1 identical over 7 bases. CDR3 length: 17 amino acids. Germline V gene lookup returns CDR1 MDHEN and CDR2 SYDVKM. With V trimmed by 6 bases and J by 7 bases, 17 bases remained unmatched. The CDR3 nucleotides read TGTGCCAGCAGAAGCCGGGACAGCACCACGGGCGGTGAAAAACTGTTTTTT. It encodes CASRSRDSTTGGEKLFF.

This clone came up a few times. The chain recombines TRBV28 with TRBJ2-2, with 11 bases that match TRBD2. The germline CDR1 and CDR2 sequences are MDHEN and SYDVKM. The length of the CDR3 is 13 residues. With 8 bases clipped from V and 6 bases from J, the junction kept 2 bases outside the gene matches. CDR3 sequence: CASVLAGAGELFF. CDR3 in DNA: TGTGCCAGCGTACTAGCGGGAGCCGGGGAGCTGTTTTTT.

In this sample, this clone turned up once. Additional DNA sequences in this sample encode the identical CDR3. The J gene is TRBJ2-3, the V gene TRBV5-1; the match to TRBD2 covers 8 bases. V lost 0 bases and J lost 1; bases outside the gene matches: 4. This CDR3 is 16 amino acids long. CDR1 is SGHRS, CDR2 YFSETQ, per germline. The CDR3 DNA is TGCGCCAGCAGCTTGGGCGCGGGAGGAGGCACAGATACGCAGTATTTT. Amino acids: CASSLGAGGGTDTQYF.

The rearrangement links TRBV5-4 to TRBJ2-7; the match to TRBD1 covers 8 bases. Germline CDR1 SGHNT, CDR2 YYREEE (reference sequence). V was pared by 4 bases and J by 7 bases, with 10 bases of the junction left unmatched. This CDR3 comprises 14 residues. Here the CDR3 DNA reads TGTGCCAGCAGCAGGGGACAGGCGGTTTGGGAGCAGTACTTC. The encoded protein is CASSRGQAVWEQYF.

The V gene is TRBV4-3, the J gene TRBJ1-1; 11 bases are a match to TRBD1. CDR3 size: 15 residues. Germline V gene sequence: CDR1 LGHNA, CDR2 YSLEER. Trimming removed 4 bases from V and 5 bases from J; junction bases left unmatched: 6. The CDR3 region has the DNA TGCGCCAGCAGCCTTACCGGGACAGGGGGTACTGAAGCTTTCTTT. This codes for CASSLTGTGGTEAFF.

CDR3 protein: CASRGTPNTGELFF. The DNA for the CDR3 is TGCGCCAGCAGAGGGACACCGAACACCGGGGAGCTGTTTTTT. The chain links TRBV5-1 to TRBJ2-2, with a possible D match to TRBD1 (6 bases). The V end lost 5 bases, the J end lost 0 bases, and 8 bases lay between the germline ends. CDR1 and CDR2 (germline): SGHRS, YFSETQ. The CDR3 runs 14 residues.

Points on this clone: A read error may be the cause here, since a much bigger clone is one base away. CDR3 amino acids: CASSSGTSGSNEQFF. For the CDR3, the DNA is TGTGCCAGCAGCTCCGGGACTAGCGGGAGCAATGAGCAGTTCTTC. The chain carries TRBV3-1 (or the pseudogene TRBV3-2) and TRBJ2-1, with 14 bases aligning to TRBD2. This CDR3 region has 15 residues. Germline-derived CDR1 and CDR2 are LGHDT and YNNKEL (reference sequence). After removal of 5 bases from V and 6 bases from J, the junction contained 3 bases not matched to a gene.

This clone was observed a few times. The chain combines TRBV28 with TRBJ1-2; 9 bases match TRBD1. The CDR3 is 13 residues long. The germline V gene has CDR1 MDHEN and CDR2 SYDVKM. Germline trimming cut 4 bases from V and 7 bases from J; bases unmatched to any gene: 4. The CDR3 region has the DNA TGTGCCAGCAGTTCGGGACAGGGCTTTGGCTACACCTTC. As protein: CASSSGQGFGYTF.

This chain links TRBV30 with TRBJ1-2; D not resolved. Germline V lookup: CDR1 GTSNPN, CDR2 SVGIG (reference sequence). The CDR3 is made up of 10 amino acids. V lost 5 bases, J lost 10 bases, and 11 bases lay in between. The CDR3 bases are TGTGCCTGGGGCGAGGGCCACTACACCTTC. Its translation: CAWGEGHYTF.